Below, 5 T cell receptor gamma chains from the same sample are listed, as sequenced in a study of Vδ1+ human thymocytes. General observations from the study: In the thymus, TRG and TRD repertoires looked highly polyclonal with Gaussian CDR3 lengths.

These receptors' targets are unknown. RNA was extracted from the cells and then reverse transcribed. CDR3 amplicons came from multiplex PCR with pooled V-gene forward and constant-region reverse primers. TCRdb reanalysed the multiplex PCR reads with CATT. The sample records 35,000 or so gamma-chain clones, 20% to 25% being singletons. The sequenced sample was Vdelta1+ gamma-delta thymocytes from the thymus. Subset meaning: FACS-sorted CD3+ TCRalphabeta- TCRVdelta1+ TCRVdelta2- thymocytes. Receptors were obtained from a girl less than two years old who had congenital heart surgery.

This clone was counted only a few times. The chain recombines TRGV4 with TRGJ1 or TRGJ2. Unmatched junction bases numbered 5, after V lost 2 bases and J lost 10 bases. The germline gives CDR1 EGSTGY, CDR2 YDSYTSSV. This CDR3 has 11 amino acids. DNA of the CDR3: TGTGCCACCTGGGATGCAAGCAAGAAACTCTTT. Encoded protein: CATWDASKKLF.

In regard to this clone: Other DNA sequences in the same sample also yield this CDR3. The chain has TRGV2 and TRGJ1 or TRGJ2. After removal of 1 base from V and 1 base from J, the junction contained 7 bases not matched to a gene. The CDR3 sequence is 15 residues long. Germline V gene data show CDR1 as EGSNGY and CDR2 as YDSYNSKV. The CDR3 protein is CATWDGPPNYYKKLF. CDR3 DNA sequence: TGTGCCACCTGGGACGGCCCACCTAATTATTATAAGAAACTCTTT.

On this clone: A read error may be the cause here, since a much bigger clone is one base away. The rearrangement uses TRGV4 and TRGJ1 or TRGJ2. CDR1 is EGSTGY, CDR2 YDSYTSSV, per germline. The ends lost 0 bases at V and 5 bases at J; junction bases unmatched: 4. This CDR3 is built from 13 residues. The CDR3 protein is CATWDGHNYKKLF. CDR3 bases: TGTGCCACCTGGGATGGGCATAATTATAAGAAACTCTTT.

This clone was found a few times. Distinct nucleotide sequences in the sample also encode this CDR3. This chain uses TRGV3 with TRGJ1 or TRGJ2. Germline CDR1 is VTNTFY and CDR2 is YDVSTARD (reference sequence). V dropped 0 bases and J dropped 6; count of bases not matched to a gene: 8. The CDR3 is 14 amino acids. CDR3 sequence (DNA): TGTGCCACCTGGGACAGGCCGAGAGCTTATAAGAAACTCTTT. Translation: CATWDRPRAYKKLF.

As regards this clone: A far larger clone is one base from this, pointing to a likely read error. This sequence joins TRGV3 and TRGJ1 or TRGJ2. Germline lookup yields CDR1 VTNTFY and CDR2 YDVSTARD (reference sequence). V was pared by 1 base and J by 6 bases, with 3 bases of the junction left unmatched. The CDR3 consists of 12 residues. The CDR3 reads CATWDSRYKKLF. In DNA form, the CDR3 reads TGTGCCACCTGGGACAGTCGTTATAAGAAACTCTTT.